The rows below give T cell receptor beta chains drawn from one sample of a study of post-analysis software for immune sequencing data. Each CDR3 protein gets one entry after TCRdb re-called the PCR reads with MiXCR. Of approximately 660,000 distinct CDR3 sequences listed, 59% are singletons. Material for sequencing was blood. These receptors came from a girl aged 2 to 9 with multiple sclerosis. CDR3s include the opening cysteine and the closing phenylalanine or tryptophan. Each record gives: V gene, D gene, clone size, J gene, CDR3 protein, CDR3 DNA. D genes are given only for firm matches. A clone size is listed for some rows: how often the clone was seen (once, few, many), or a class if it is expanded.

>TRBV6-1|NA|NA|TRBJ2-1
CASQQEDSYNEQFF
TGTGCCAGCCAACAGGAGGACAGTTACAATGAGCAGTTCTTC
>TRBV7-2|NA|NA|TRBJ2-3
CASSLVGGRTDTQYF
TGTGCCAGCAGCTTAGTCGGGGGACGCACAGATACGCAGTATTTT
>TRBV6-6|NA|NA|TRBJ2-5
CASSYSKRGQETQYF
TGTGCCAGCAGTTACTCGAAGAGGGGCCAAGAGACCCAGTACTTC
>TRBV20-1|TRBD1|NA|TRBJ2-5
CSARTGARATQYF
TGCAGTGCTAGGACAGGGGCGCGAGCGACCCAGTACTTC
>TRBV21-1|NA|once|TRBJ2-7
CASSKSSGQSSYEQYF
TGTGCCAGCAGCAAATCCTCCGGGCAGAGCTCCTACGAGCAGTACTTC
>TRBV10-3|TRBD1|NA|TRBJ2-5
CAITSGTGGETQYF
TGTGCCATAACTTCCGGGACAGGGGGCGAGACCCAGTACTTC
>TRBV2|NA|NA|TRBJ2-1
CASTLLGNEQFF
TGTGCCAGCACCCTGCTAGGTAATGAGCAGTTCTTC
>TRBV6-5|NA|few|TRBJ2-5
CASGRGGDQETQYF
TGTGCCAGCGGGCGGGGAGGAGACCAAGAGACCCAGTACTTC
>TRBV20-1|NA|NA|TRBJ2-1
CSARVAGNLYNEQFF
TGCAGTGCTAGAGTGGCGGGGAACTTATACAATGAGCAGTTCTTC
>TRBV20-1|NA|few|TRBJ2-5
CSASPVRETQYF
TGCAGTGCTAGTCCGGTGCGAGAGACCCAGTACTTC
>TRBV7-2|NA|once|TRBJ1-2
CASSLARGGDYGYTF
TGTGCCAGCAGCTTAGCGCGCGGAGGGGACTATGGCTACACCTTC
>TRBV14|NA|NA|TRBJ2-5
CASSQGGQIETQYF
TGTGCCAGCAGCCAAGGCGGACAGATCGAGACCCAGTACTTC
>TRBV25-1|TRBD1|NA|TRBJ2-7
CASRDRDEQYF
TGTGCCAGCAGGGACAGGGACGAGCAGTACTTC
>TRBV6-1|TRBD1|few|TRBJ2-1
CASSGGTGQANEQFF
TGTGCCAGCAGTGGGGGGACAGGGCAGGCCAATGAGCAGTTCTTC
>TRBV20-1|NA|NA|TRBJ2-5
CSARDWEVQETQYF
TGCAGTGCTAGAGATTGGGAGGTCCAAGAGACCCAGTACTTC
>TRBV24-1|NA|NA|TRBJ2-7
CATSDPRVGGYEQYF
TGTGCCACCAGTGACCCCAGGGTAGGAGGCTACGAGCAGTACTTC
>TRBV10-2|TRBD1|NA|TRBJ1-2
CASSGQGRYGYTF
TGCGCCAGCAGTGGACAGGGACGATATGGCTACACCTTC
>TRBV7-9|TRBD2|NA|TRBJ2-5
CASSLPAGGRGETQYF
TGTGCCAGCAGCTTACCAGCGGGGGGACGAGGAGAGACCCAGTACTTC
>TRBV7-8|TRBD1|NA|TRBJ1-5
CASSLAHTASGTGVQPQHF
TGTGCCAGCAGCTTAGCGCATACGGCTTCCGGGACAGGGGTTCAGCCCCAGCATTTT
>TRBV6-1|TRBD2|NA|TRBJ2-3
CASSATSGGGDTQYF
TGTGCCAGCAGTGCAACTAGCGGGGGGGGAGATACGCAGTATTTT
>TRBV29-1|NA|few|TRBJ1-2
CSVRVRGGYGYTF
TGCAGCGTTCGAGTCAGGGGTGGCTATGGCTACACCTTC
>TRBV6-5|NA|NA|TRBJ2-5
CASGNPTEQYF
TGTGCCAGCGGAAACCCCACAGAGCAGTACTTC